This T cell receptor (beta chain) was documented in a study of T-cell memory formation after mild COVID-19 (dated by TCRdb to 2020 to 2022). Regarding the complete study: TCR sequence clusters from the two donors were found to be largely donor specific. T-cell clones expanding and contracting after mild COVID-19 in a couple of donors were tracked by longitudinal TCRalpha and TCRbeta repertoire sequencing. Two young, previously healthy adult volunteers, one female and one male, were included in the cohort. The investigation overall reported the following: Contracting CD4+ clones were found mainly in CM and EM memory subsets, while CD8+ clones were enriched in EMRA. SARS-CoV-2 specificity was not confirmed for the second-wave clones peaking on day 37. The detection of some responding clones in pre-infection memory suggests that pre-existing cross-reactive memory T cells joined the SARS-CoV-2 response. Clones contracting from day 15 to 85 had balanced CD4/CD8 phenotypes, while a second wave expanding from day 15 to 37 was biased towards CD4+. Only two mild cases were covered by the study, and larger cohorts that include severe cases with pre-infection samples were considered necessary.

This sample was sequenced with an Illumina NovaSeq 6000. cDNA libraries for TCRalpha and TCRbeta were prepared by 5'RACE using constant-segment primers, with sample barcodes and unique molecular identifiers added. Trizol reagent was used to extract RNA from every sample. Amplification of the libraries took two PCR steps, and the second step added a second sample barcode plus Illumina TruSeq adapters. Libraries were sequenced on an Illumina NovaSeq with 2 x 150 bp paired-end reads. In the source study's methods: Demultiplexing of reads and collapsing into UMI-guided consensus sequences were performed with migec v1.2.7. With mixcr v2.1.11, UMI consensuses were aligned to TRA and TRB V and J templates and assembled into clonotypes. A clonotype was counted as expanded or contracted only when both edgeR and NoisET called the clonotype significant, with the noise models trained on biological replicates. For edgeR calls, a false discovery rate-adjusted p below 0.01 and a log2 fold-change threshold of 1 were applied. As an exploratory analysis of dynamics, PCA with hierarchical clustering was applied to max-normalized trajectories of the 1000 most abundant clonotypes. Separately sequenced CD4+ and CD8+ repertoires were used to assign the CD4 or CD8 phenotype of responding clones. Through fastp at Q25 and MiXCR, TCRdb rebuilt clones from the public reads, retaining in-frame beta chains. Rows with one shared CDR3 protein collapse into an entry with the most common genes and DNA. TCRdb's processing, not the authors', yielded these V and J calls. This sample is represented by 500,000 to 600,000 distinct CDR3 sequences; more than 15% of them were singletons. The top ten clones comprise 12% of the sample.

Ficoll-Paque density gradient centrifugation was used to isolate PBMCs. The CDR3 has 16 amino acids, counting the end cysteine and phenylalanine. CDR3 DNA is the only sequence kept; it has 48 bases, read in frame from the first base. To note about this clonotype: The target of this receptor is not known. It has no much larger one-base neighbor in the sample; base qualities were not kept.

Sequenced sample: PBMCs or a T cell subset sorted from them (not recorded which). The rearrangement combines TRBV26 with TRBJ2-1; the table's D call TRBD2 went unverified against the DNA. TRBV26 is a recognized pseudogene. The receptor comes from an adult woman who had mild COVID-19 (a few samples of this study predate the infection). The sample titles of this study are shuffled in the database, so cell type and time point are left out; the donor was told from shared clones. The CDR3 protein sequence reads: CASSSSAGGSYNEQFF. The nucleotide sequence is TGTGCCAGCAGTTCATCAGCGGGGGGCTCCTACAATGAGCAGTTCTTC.